This is a list of T cell receptor beta chains from one sample in a study of blood T cell repertoires in COVID-19. Sequenced by immunoSEQ multiplex PCR; TCRdb stores in-frame clones only, minus some. The table lists around 150,000 clones, approximately 84% of them singletons. Sample: peripheral blood. These TCRs come from a woman aged 80 or over with acute or convalescent COVID-19. Each CDR3 is given with its conserved first and last residue. A D gene is named only where the DNA matches it firmly. A clone size is listed for some rows: how often the clone was seen (once, few, many), or a class if it is expanded.

size: few; V: TRBV5-1; J: TRBJ1-2; D: .; DNA: TGCGCCAGCAGCTTGGTTCTGGGCCCGGGCGGGTATGGCTACACCTTC; CDR3: CASSLVLGPGGYGYTF
size: .; V: TRBV19; J: TRBJ1-5; D: .; DNA: TGTGCCAGTAGTACTCCCGTAGAGACTCTTAATCAGCCCCAGCATTTT; CDR3: CASSTPVETLNQPQHF
size: few; V: TRBV7-6; J: TRBJ2-1; D: TRBD2; DNA: TGTGCCAGCAGCTTACCGGCCGGGAGGTTTGGGAATGAGCAGTTCTTC; CDR3: CASSLPAGRFGNEQFF
size: .; V: TRBV7-2; J: TRBJ2-3; D: TRBD2; DNA: TGTGCCAGCAGCTTAGACCCGGGACTAGCGGGCACAGATACGCAGTATTTT; CDR3: CASSLDPGLAGTDTQYF
size: .; V: TRBV6-5; J: TRBJ1-2; D: .; DNA: TGTGCCAGCAGCTCCGCGGGGGCGCGGGGCTACACCTTC; CDR3: CASSSAGARGYTF
size: .; V: TRBV6-6; J: TRBJ1-2; D: .; DNA: TGTGCCAGCAGGACCCATGACAGGCCCAAGAACTATGGCTACACCTTC; CDR3: CASRTHDRPKNYGYTF
size: .; V: TRBV3-1/TRBV3-2; J: TRBJ2-5; D: TRBD2; DNA: TGTGCCAGCAGCCTAGGACTAGCGGCATCCCAAGAGACCCAGTACTTC; CDR3: CASSLGLAASQETQYF
size: .; V: TRBV19; J: TRBJ1-5; D: .; DNA: TGTGCCAGTAGTATAGCTGTCTCCGCGGGACAGCCCCAGCATTTT; CDR3: CASSIAVSAGQPQHF
size: .; V: TRBV7-9; J: TRBJ2-1; D: .; DNA: TGTGCCAGCTCCCCTCAGGATGGGAATGAGCAGTTCTTC; CDR3: CASSPQDGNEQFF
size: .; V: TRBV7-9; J: TRBJ1-6; D: .; DNA: TGTGCCAGCAGCTGGGGCGGGAGCCGAAATTCACCCCTCCACTTT; CDR3: CASSWGGSRNSPLHF
size: .; V: TRBV2; J: TRBJ1-2; D: TRBD1; DNA: TGTGCCAGCAGTGAAGTTACGACGGGCAGGGGGCGCCGAGGCTACACCTTC; CDR3: CASSEVTTGRGRRGYTF
size: few; V: TRBV15; J: TRBJ2-2; D: TRBD2; DNA: TGTGCCACCAGCAGAGGGACTAGCGGGAGGGCCTCGGCCGGGGAGCTGTTTTTT; CDR3: CATSRGTSGRASAGELFF
size: .; V: TRBV11-2; J: TRBJ1-4; D: .; DNA: TGTGCCAGCAGCTTAGCGCCGCGGGCGGATGAAAAACTGTTTTTT; CDR3: CASSLAPRADEKLFF
size: .; V: TRBV12-3/TRBV12-4; J: TRBJ2-3; D: .; DNA: TGTGCCAGCACCTTGGGGGGGGCCAATACGCAGTATTTT; CDR3: CASTLGGANTQYF
size: .; V: TRBV7-9; J: TRBJ1-6; D: TRBD1; DNA: TGTGCCAGCAGCTTAGTACAGGGGGGATCACCCCTCCACTTT; CDR3: CASSLVQGGSPLHF
size: .; V: TRBV25-1; J: TRBJ2-2; D: TRBD2; DNA: TGTGCCAGCAGTGAATTGGGTAGCGGGAGCAACACCGGGGAGCTGTTTTTT; CDR3: CASSELGSGSNTGELFF
size: .; V: TRBV2; J: TRBJ1-4; D: .; DNA: TGTGCCAGCAGTGAAGCCTCCCATAGTAGCTTTAATGAAAAACTGTTTTTT; CDR3: CASSEASHSSFNEKLFF
size: .; V: TRBV29-1; J: TRBJ2-1; D: TRBD1; DNA: TGCAGCGTTACACAGGGGGGCGCCCACAATGAGCAGTTCTTC; CDR3: CSVTQGGAHNEQFF
size: .; V: TRBV27; J: TRBJ2-1; D: TRBD1; DNA: TGTGCCAGCAGGGAGGACAGGTCCTACAATGAGCAGTTCTTC; CDR3: CASREDRSYNEQFF
size: once; V: TRBV7-2; J: TRBJ2-7; D: .; DNA: TGTGCCAGCAGCTCCCGTAGAGCAGGCCCAAGCTCCTACGAGCAGTACTTC; CDR3: CASSSRRAGPSSYEQYF
size: .; V: TRBV7-7; J: TRBJ2-5; D: TRBD1; DNA: TGTGCCAGCAGCCCGGTGGGACAGGTCGGAGAGACCCAGTACTTC; CDR3: CASSPVGQVGETQYF
size: .; V: TRBV6-2/TRBV6-3; J: TRBJ2-3; D: TRBD1; DNA: TGTGCCAGCAGTCTCGGACAGGAGACAGATACGCAGTATTTT; CDR3: CASSLGQETDTQYF
size: .; V: TRBV7-2; J: TRBJ2-2; D: TRBD1; DNA: TGTGCCAGCAGCTTAGCGGGACAGGGGGCTCACACCGGGGAGCTGTTTTTT; CDR3: CASSLAGQGAHTGELFF
size: .; V: TRBV4-1; J: TRBJ1-2; D: .; DNA: TGCGCCAGCAGCCAAGGCGCGGGAGGGGCTTGGGGCTACACCTTC; CDR3: CASSQGAGGAWGYTF
size: .; V: TRBV27; J: TRBJ1-1; D: .; DNA: TGTGCCAGCAGTTTAAGGGGGAGAGGTACAGCTTTCTTT; CDR3: CASSLRGRGTAFF
size: .; V: TRBV9; J: TRBJ2-2; D: TRBD2; DNA: TGTGCCAGCAGCGTAGAAGGGGCTAGCGGGTACAATACCGGGGAGCTGTTTTTT; CDR3: CASSVEGASGYNTGELFF
size: .; V: TRBV10-3; J: TRBJ1-5; D: .; DNA: TGTGCCATCAGTGAACAGCTGGGAACAGGTGTTTTTGGTCCCCAGCATTTT; CDR3: CAISEQLGTGVFGPQHF
size: .; V: TRBV5-1; J: TRBJ2-7; D: TRBD1; DNA: TGCGCCAGCAGCCTAATACCGGGACAGGGATACGAGCAGTACTTC; CDR3: CASSLIPGQGYEQYF
size: .; V: TRBV6-5; J: TRBJ1-1; D: .; DNA: TGTGCCAGCCAGGAGGGCGGGGGGAGAGGGCCTGAAGCTTTCTTT; CDR3: CASQEGGGRGPEAFF
size: .; V: TRBV5-1; J: TRBJ2-5; D: .; DNA: TGCGCCAGCAGCTTGGCGCCTAGGAGTGGTCAAGAGACCCAGTACTTC; CDR3: CASSLAPRSGQETQYF
size: .; V: TRBV24-1; J: TRBJ2-1; D: .; DNA: TGTGCCACCAGTGATACAGGGTTGGCTGAGCAGTTCTTC; CDR3: CATSDTGLAEQFF
size: once; V: TRBV6-6; J: TRBJ2-7; D: .; DNA: TGTGCCAGCAGTAGAGGGGGTCGGGTGGAGCAGTACTTC; CDR3: CASSRGGRVEQYF
size: .; V: TRBV13; J: TRBJ2-7; D: TRBD2; DNA: TGTGCCAGCAGCTCCCGGACTAGCGGTTTCCGGCTCTACGAGCAGTACTTC; CDR3: CASSSRTSGFRLYEQYF
size: few; V: TRBV3-1/TRBV3-2; J: TRBJ1-1; D: .; DNA: TGTGCCAGCAGCCACAGGGTGGCGGACACTGAAGCTTTCTTT; CDR3: CASSHRVADTEAFF
size: .; V: TRBV11-3; J: TRBJ2-1; D: TRBD2; DNA: TGTGCCAGCAGCCCAGCGGGAGGGCCCTACAATGAGCAGTTCTTC; CDR3: CASSPAGGPYNEQFF
size: .; V: TRBV19; J: TRBJ1-5; D: TRBD1; DNA: TGTGCCAGTACCCAGGGGGCGGGTCAGCCCCAGCATTTT; CDR3: CASTQGAGQPQHF
size: once; V: TRBV29-1; J: TRBJ1-2; D: TRBD1; DNA: TGCAGCGTGCCGACAGGGGGCGTTTTTTTGGATGGCTACACCTTC; CDR3: CSVPTGGVFLDGYTF
size: .; V: TRBV12-3/TRBV12-4; J: TRBJ1-4; D: TRBD1; DNA: TGTGCCAGCAGTCCAACAGGGGGCGAAAAACTGTTTTTT; CDR3: CASSPTGGEKLFF
size: .; V: TRBV29-1; J: TRBJ2-2; D: .; DNA: TGCAGCGCGGGACACCATACGAACACCGGGGAGCTGTTTTTT; CDR3: CSAGHHTNTGELFF
size: .; V: TRBV18; J: TRBJ2-7; D: .; DNA: TGTGCCAGCTCACTGAGCTCCTACGAGCAGTACTTC; CDR3: CASSLSSYEQYF
size: once; V: TRBV25-1; J: TRBJ2-2; D: .; DNA: TGTGCCAGCAGTGAATCCCAGGAGCTGTTTTTT; CDR3: CASSESQELFF
size: .; V: TRBV19; J: TRBJ2-6; D: .; DNA: TGTGCCAGTAGTATCGACAGCTCTGGGGCCAACGTCCTGACTTTC; CDR3: CASSIDSSGANVLTF
size: .; V: TRBV10-2; J: TRBJ1-3; D: .; DNA: TGCGCCAGCGGGAGGGCAATCTCTGGAAACACCATATATTTT; CDR3: CASGRAISGNTIYF
size: few; V: TRBV7-9; J: TRBJ2-3; D: .; DNA: TGTGCCAGCAGCTTAGTGAACGGGGATACGCAGTATTTT; CDR3: CASSLVNGDTQYF
size: .; V: TRBV24-1; J: TRBJ1-2; D: .; DNA: TGTGCCACCAGTGCAACGGGATCACCCAGCACCTTC; CDR3: CATSATGSPSTF
size: once; V: TRBV6-5; J: TRBJ1-1; D: .; DNA: TGTGCCAGCAGGGGGGCAGGGAGGGGCACTGAAGCTTTCTTT; CDR3: CASRGAGRGTEAFF
size: .; V: TRBV6-5; J: TRBJ2-7; D: .; DNA: TGTGCCAGCAGGAAGACAAGCTTCTACGAGCAGTACTTC; CDR3: CASRKTSFYEQYF
size: .; V: TRBV3-1/TRBV3-2; J: TRBJ2-7; D: TRBD2; DNA: TGTGCCAGCAGCCCGGGACTAGCGGGAGCCGAGCAGTACTTC; CDR3: CASSPGLAGAEQYF
size: .; V: TRBV5-6; J: TRBJ2-7; D: .; DNA: TGTGCCAGCAGCTTGTGGGGGACTCGCTCCTACGAGCAGTACTTC; CDR3: CASSLWGTRSYEQYF
size: .; V: TRBV15; J: TRBJ2-4; D: .; DNA: TGTGCCACCAGCAGAGCCGGAAGGGAGGCCAAAAACATTCAGTACTTC; CDR3: CATSRAGREAKNIQYF
size: .; V: TRBV10-3; J: TRBJ1-1; D: TRBD1; DNA: TGTGCCATCAGCGCCAGGGGGTTGAACACTGAAGCTTTCTTT; CDR3: CAISARGLNTEAFF
size: .; V: TRBV2; J: TRBJ2-1; D: TRBD2; DNA: TGTGCCAGCAGTGAAGGGTGGCGGGCTGGACTAGCGGAACACAATGAGCAGTTCTTC; CDR3: CASSEGWRAGLAEHNEQFF
size: .; V: TRBV3-1/TRBV3-2; J: TRBJ2-1; D: TRBD2; DNA: TGTGCCAGCAGCGAACCGGGACTAGCGGGAGGGACGTTCTTC; CDR3: CASSEPGLAGGTFF
size: few; V: TRBV2; J: TRBJ1-3; D: .; DNA: TGTGCCAGCAGTGATGGGACACTCGGAAACACCATATATTTT; CDR3: CASSDGTLGNTIYF
size: .; V: TRBV27; J: TRBJ2-4; D: .; DNA: TGTGCCAGCAGTTTTCATTTGCCCAGCAAAAACATTCAGTACTTC; CDR3: CASSFHLPSKNIQYF
size: .; V: TRBV7-2; J: TRBJ1-2; D: TRBD1; DNA: TGTGCCAGCAGCTCCCCGGGACAGGGAATGGTCTATGGCTACACCTTC; CDR3: CASSSPGQGMVYGYTF
size: .; V: TRBV11-2; J: TRBJ2-1; D: TRBD2; DNA: TGTGCCAGCAGCTTAGAGACTAGCGGGAGCAAAGAGCAGTTCTTC; CDR3: CASSLETSGSKEQFF